One and the same sample provided the 5 T cell receptor beta chains below, sequenced in a study of blood T cell repertoires in COVID-19. Generated by immunoSEQ multiplex PCR, the TCRdb table keeps only in-frame clones and is missing some. The sample holds 200,000 to 250,000 clones, 75% to 90% seen once. The sequencing sample was made of PBMCs or T cells enriched from blood (not recorded which). The origin of the receptors is a middle-aged man who had been exposed to COVID-19.

The chain has TRBV5-1 and TRBJ2-5; possible D gene TRBD1, 6 bases. Trimming took 2 bases from V and 1 from J, leaving 9 bases between them. CDR3 size: 14 residues. Germline V gene sequence: CDR1 SGHRS, CDR2 YFSETQ. CDR3 loop: CASSLQGSQETQYF. The CDR3, as DNA: TGCGCCAGCAGCTTACAGGGTTCCCAAGAGACCCAGTACTTC.

V is TRBV19 and J is TRBJ2-5; tentative D call: TRBD2 (6 bases). This CDR3 has 13 residues. V was cut by 10 bases and J by 0 bases, with 12 bases left in between. Germline-derived CDR1 and CDR2 are LNHDA and SQIVND (reference sequence). The CDR3, as DNA: TGTGCCACCGGGGACTGGAACCAAGAGACCCAGTACTTC. Translating it yields CATGDWNQETQYF.

The chain is built from TRBV13 and TRBJ1-1; a weak D match, TRBD1 (5 bases). V shed 5 bases and J shed 6 bases, with 16 bases lying between them. The CDR3 is 14 amino acids. Germline loops: CDR1 PRHDT, CDR2 FYEKMQ (reference sequence). The CDR3 reads CASSLPGTNPEAFF. In DNA, the CDR3 is TGTGCCAGCAGCCTACCGGGGACTAACCCTGAAGCTTTCTTT.

This clone was observed once. One end of the junction does not line up with germline, which may come from a read error. The chain has TRBV6-6 and TRBJ1-6; D call uncertain. CDR3 length: 15 amino acids. From germline, CDR1 is MNHNY and CDR2 SVGAGI (reference sequence). CDR3 protein: CASSYSEPRDSPLHF. The CDR3, as DNA: TGTGCCAGCAGTTACTCGGAACCGCGGGATTCTCCCCTCCACTTT.

The chain joins TRBV2 to TRBJ1-2, with 9 bases aligning to TRBD1. This CDR3 spans 14 amino acids. Germline values: CDR1 SNHLY, CDR2 FYNNEI. V dropped 7 bases and J dropped 5; count of bases not matched to a gene: 8. CDR3 amino acids: CASTLVGTGYGYTF. CDR3 bases: TGTGCCAGCACCCTAGTCGGGACAGGGTATGGCTACACCTTC.